One T cell receptor (beta chain) is described in this entry. Its specificity is unknown. The sample is drawn from a study of graft-versus-host responses after intestinal transplantation. On the study more broadly: Transplants given to recipients were multivisceral, liver-intestinal, or isolated intestinal.

Broader study findings: In recipient marrow, GvH clones were found, and some appeared first in ileum or blood.

This CDR3 contains 14 residues. In germline, CDR1 is MDHEN, CDR2 SYDVKM. TCRdb keeps only in-frame clones here, not all; method: immunoSEQ multiplex PCR. Among 100,000 or so clones listed, about 94% were seen once. Sequencing used unstimulated CD4+ T cells sorted from spleen or lymph node cells, obtained before intestinal transplant. The genes are TRBV28 and TRBJ2-5; TRBD2 matches 9 bases. Matching the DNA end better, TRBJ2-7 makes the J call doubtful. The sequence was obtained from a human donor who received an intestinal transplant. CDR3 nucleotides: TGTGCCAGCAGTCTTAGCGGGAGTAGTTACGAGCAGTACTTC. Encoded protein: CASSLSGSSYEQYF.